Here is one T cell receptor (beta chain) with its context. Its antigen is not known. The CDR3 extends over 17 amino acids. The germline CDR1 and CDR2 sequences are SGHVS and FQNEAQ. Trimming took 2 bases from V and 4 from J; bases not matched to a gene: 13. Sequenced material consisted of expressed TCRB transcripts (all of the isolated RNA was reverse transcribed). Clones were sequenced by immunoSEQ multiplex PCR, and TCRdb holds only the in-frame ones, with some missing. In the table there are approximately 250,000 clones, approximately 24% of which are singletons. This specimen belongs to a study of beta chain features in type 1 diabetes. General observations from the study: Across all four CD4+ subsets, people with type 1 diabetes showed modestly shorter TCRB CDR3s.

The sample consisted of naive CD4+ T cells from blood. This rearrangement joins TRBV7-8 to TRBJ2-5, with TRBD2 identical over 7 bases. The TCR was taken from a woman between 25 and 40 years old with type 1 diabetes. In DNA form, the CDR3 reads TGTGCCAGCAGCTTACTTTCGCGCGGGAGTACGTTAGAGACCCAGTACTTC. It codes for CASSLLSRGSTLETQYF.